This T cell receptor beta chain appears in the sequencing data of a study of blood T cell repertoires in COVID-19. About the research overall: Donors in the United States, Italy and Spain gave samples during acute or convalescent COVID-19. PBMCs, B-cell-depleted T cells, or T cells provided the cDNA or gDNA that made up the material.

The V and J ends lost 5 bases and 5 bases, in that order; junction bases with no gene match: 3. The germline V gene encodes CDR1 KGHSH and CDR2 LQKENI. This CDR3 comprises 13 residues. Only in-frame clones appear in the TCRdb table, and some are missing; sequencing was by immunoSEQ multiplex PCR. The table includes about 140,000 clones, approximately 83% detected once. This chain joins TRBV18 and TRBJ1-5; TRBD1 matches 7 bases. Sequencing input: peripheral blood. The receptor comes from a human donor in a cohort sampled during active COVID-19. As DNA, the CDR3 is TGTGCCAGCTCATCCGGGACAGATCAGCCCCAGCATTTT. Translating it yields CASSSGTDQPQHF.